The T cell receptor (beta chain) under discussion was sequenced for a study of blood T cells in healthy people across ages. There are many counts of this clonotype. A sample-barcoded 5' primer and a J-beta primer mix were used in a second PCR of roughly 7 to 11 cycles. TCRdb redid the calling of the 5' RACE reads with MiXCR, one entry per CDR3 protein. Of about 930,000 distinct CDR3 sequences listed, 25% to 35% are singletons. In addition, the sample was reused for a study of T cells of mothers and their children.

The sequence derives from a woman aged 40-49 years in good health. Input material: blood.

CDR3 residues: CASSLGQLGEQYF. The CDR3 nucleotides read TGTGCCAGCAGTTTAGGTCAACTTGGCGAGCAGTACTTC. J is TRBJ2-4 and V is TRBV28; D not resolved. Judging by the DNA end, TRBJ2-7 fits better; the J call may be wrong. From germline, CDR1 is MDHEN and CDR2 SYDVKM. The CDR3 is made up of 13 amino acids.